Described below is a single T cell receptor (beta chain) sequence and its context. The antigen is undetermined. This PCR relied on a set of 60 Vbeta primers and 13 Jbeta primers. Generated by immunoSEQ multiplex PCR, the TCRdb table keeps only in-frame clones and is missing some. The sample contains 120,000 to 150,000 clones, 73% of which appear only once. Participants comprised healthy donors of bone marrow. Looked up from germline, CDR1 is SGHDN and CDR2 is FVKESK. The CDR3 sequence is 16 residues long. Trimming took off 4 bases at V and 2 bases at J, with 14 bases between the two ends. This sample was taken from a study of cytomegalovirus exposure and HLA in healthy donors. Study results and caveats: A previous analysis found most TCR beta V segments productive roughly 87% or roughly 30% of the time.

The clonotype was recovered from a human donor in good health. V is TRBV14 and J is TRBJ2-2, with D hard to call. Sequenced: PBMCs. This CDR3 is CASSPTRLSNTGELFF. In nucleotides, the CDR3 is TGTGCCAGCAGCCCGACTCGTCTTTCAAACACCGGGGAGCTGTTTTTT.